The sequence of this T cell receptor (beta chain) was determined in a study of cytomegalovirus exposure and HLA in healthy donors. A multiplex PCR was run with 60 Vbeta primers and 13 Jbeta primers. Assay used: immunoSEQ multiplex PCR; TCRdb lists only in-frame clones, some missing. The top ten clones hold 1.4% of a sample with about 140,000 clones, 82% of them seen once. Findings and caveats of the study: Donors belonging to an Asian-associated ancestry cluster reportedly showed fewer N-insertions in productive TCRs than the approximately 670-donor mean, according to what a later analysis found. As was reported, the classifier diagnosed cytomegalovirus status with high specificity and sensitivity.

This CDR3 spans 16 amino acids. Deletions cut 1 base from V and 2 bases from J, with 13 bases between. The germline V gene encodes CDR1 SGHDN and CDR2 FVKESK. For this clone: Its antigen remains unidentified.

The sequencing sample was made of PBMCs. The clonotype comes from a man aged 25 to 40 in good health and CMV-seropositive. The chain links TRBV14 to TRBJ2-3; no reliable D call. CDR3 sequence (DNA): TGTGCCAGCAGCCAAGGCATAGACTTCTTCACAGATACGCAGTATTTT. Protein: CASSQGIDFFTDTQYF.